This T cell receptor (beta chain) was profiled in a study of blood T cell repertoires in COVID-19. Across the study: Donors in the United States, Italy and Spain gave samples during acute or convalescent COVID-19. PBMCs, B-cell-depleted T cells, or T cells provided the cDNA or gDNA that made up the material.

Cohort placement rested on clinical history that participants reported themselves. Germline CDR1 and CDR2: MNHEY and SVGAGI. With 6 bases removed from V and 4 bases from J, the gap between germline ends came to 7 bases. This CDR3 has 12 amino acids. As originally analysed: Reference gene primer amplification yielded estimated nucleated cell counts. The table came from immunoSEQ multiplex PCR; TCRdb's copy has only in-frame clones and leaves some out. Clone size and V and J calls were adopted from that table, with D and trimming inferred from the DNA. The table shows roughly 200,000 clones, with about nine tenths occurring only once.

The rearrangement uses TRBV6-5 and TRBJ2-4; no clear D. This receptor was identified in a middle-aged woman with acute COVID-19. The sequenced sample was PBMCs or T cells enriched from blood (not recorded which). The chain's CDR3 is CASSRLKNIQYF. In nucleotides, the CDR3 is TGTGCCAGCAGCAGATTAAAAAACATTCAGTACTTC.